The 13 T cell receptor beta chains reported below all come from one sample, sequenced in a study of cytomegalovirus exposure and HLA in healthy donors. Method: immunoSEQ multiplex PCR; TCRdb's copy keeps in-frame clones and lacks some. The data hold hundreds of thousands of clones, with just over 85% observed a single time. Input material: PBMCs. The source of these receptors is a young woman in good health and CMV-seronegative.

The chain has TRBV11-2 and TRBJ2-7; maybe TRBD2 (5 bases). V was cut by 6 bases and J by 1 base, with 16 bases left in between. CDR1 SGHAT and CDR2 FQNNGV come from the germline V gene. The CDR3 extends over 15 amino acids. The CDR3 DNA reads TGTGCCAGCAGTTCCCCCTATACTAGTTCCTACGAGCAGTACTTC. Its protein product is CASSSPYTSSYEQYF.

The rearrangement joins TRBV28 to TRBJ1-3; TRBD1 might be the D (5 bases). The CDR3 totals 14 residues. V was clipped by 7 bases and J by 8 bases, with 18 bases between them. CDR1 and CDR2 from the germline V gene are MDHEN and SYDVKM. CDR3 residues: CASIGALPVDTIYF. CDR3 DNA sequence: TGTGCCAGCATTGGGGCCCTTCCAGTAGACACCATATATTTT.

This clone was observed a single time. The chain has TRBV11-2 and TRBJ2-1; 9 bases agree with TRBD2. The ends lost 5 bases at V and 2 bases at J; junction bases unmatched: 4. Germline V gene data show CDR1 as SGHAT and CDR2 as FQNNGV. The CDR3 has 15 residues. In nucleotides, the CDR3 is TGTGCCAGCAGCCGGACTAGCGCAACCTACAATGAGCAGTTCTTC. Translating gives CASSRTSATYNEQFF.

As DNA, the CDR3 is TGCAGCGTTGACTCCACAGGGGGAGGCGAGCAGTACTTC. Its translation is CSVDSTGGGEQYF. The gene calls are TRBV29-1 and TRBJ2-7, with 8 nucleotides matching TRBD1. J lost 6 bases, V lost 3 bases, and 7 bases had no gene match. The CDR3 covers 13 residues. The germline gives CDR1 SQVTM, CDR2 ANQGSEA.

This clone was observed a single time. In DNA form, the CDR3 reads TGTGCCAGCAGTGCTAGGGGGCAGTTGGAAGAGACCCAGTACTTC. Its translation: CASSARGQLEETQYF. V gene TRBV25-1 combines with J gene TRBJ2-5; 7 bases map to TRBD1. V shed 4 bases, J shed 3 bases, and the junction held 8 bases outside the gene matches. Per the germline V gene, CDR1 is MGHDK and CDR2 is SYGVNS. The CDR3 length is 15 residues.

The chain is built from TRBV6-5 and TRBJ2-5; 7 positions agree with TRBD1. The V segment lost 7 bases and the J segment 5 bases; nucleotides outside the gene matches: 10. Germline lookup yields CDR1 MNHEY and CDR2 SVGAGI. This CDR3 has 14 residues. CDR3 in amino acids: CASNPGTARETQYF. For the CDR3, the DNA is TGTGCCAGCAACCCAGGGACAGCTCGGGAGACCCAGTACTTC.

V usage is TRBV20-1 and J usage is TRBJ2-7, with D possibly TRBD1 on 6 matching bases. Germline CDR1 is DFQATT and CDR2 is SNEGSKA (reference sequence). Trimming left V 6 bases short and J 6 bases short, with 12 bases between. This CDR3 has 11 residues. In DNA, the CDR3 is TGCAGTGCCAACAGGGTGGGCGAGCAGTACTTC. It translates to CSANRVGEQYF.

In its sample, this clone was seen a few times. The rearrangement joins TRBV30 to TRBJ1-5, with D possibly TRBD1 on 6 matching bases. CDR1 and CDR2 from the germline V gene are GTSNPN and SVGIG (reference sequence). With 5 bases removed from V and 4 bases from J, the gap between germline ends came to 18 bases. The CDR3 sequence is 15 residues long. DNA of the CDR3: TGTGCCTGGTCTCCTGGTACAGGGCGGAATCAGCCCCAGCATTTT. Translating it yields CAWSPGTGRNQPQHF. Full variable domain (remainder filled in from reference TRBV30 and TRBJ1-5): SQTIHQWPATLVQPVGSPLSLECTVEGTSNPNLYWYRQAAGRGLQLLFYSVGIGQISSEVPQNLSASRPQDRQFILSSKKLLLSDSGFYLCAWSPGTGRNQPQHFGDGTRLSIL.

The V gene is TRBV27, the J gene TRBJ2-1; 15 positions match TRBD2. After removal of 2 bases from V and 7 bases from J, the junction contained 0 bases not matched to a gene. This CDR3 spans 15 amino acids. Per germline, CDR1 MNHEY and CDR2 SMNVEV (reference sequence). CDR3 sequence: CASSLGTSGRNEQFF. CDR3 bases: TGTGCCAGCAGTTTAGGGACTAGCGGGAGGAATGAGCAGTTCTTC.

On this clone: Other DNA sequences within the sample encode an identical CDR3. The CDR3 sequence is CASSLLGQTYEQYF. CDR3 nucleotide sequence: TGTGCCAGCAGTTTATTAGGACAGACCTACGAGCAGTACTTC. The gene calls are TRBV27 and TRBJ2-7; possibly TRBD1 for D (6 bases). From germline, CDR1 is MNHEY and CDR2 SMNVEV (reference sequence). Deletions cut 1 base from V and 2 bases from J, with 9 bases between. There are 14 residues in the CDR3.

The CDR3 spells CASSPDRDTDTQYF. DNA for the CDR3: TGTGCCAGCAGCCCCGACAGAGACACAGATACGCAGTATTTT. The chain uses TRBV5-4 and TRBJ2-3; the D gene is possibly TRBD1 (5 bases). From germline, CDR1 is SGHNT and CDR2 YYREEE (reference sequence). V lost 4 bases and J 2 bases, leaving 11 bases between the germline ends. The CDR3 extends over 14 amino acids.

The chain combines TRBV27 with TRBJ2-3; D is possibly TRBD1 (5 bases). V lost 1 base, J lost 2 bases, and 13 bases lay in between. The germline V gene encodes CDR1 MNHEY and CDR2 SMNVEV (reference sequence). The CDR3 sequence is 16 residues long. This CDR3 is CASSLFAGKPTDTQYF. Here the CDR3 DNA reads TGTGCCAGCAGTTTATTCGCAGGGAAACCCACAGATACGCAGTATTTT.

This rearrangement joins TRBV5-1 to TRBJ2-5; a weak D match, TRBD1 (5 bases). The ends were cut back, 10 bases at V and 3 bases at J, with 16 bases in the middle. The CDR3 spans 13 residues. Germline values: CDR1 SGHRS, CDR2 YFSETQ. CDR3 DNA sequence: TGCGCCGGACGACAGCGCCCAAAAGAGACCCAGTACTTC. As protein: CAGRQRPKETQYF.